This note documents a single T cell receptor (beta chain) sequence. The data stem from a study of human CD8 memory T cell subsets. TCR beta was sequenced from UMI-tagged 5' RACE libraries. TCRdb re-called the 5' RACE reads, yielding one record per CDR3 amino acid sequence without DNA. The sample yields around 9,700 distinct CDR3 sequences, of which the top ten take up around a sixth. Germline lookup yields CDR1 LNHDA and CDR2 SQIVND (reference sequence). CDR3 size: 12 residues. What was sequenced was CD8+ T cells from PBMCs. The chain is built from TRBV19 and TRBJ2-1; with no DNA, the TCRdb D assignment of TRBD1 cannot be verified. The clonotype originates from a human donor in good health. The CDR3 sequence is CASSIRADEQFF.